Following are 28 T cell receptor beta chains from one sample sequenced in a study of T cell repertoires in ileal Crohn's disease (dated by TCRdb to about 2019). The library came from the immunoSEQ multiplex PCR assay. The source is immuneACCESS, and TCRdb retained only in-frame sequences with V and J called. Part of the clones is not carried over; for the studies checked, unresolved V genes explain less than half of this, and the remainder is unexplained. The sample includes approximately 10,000 clones, with just under 75% observed a single time. The top ten constitute around 7.2% of the sample. According to the study, the label for this sample's time point signals: neoterminal ileum biopsy at postoperative endoscopy, about 6 months after surgery. Sequencing used ileal tissue. The receptors were gathered from an adult with Crohn's disease.

The V gene is TRBV5-1, the J gene TRBJ2-3; D perhaps matches TRBD1 (5 bases). Trimming removed 1 base at V and 4 bases at J, with 10 bases between. The CDR3 length is 14 residues. Germline lookup yields CDR1 SGHRS and CDR2 YFSETQ. In DNA form, the CDR3 reads TGCGCCAGCAGCTTGTCAGGGCTGGCAGATACGCAGTATTTT. It is translated as CASSLSGLADTQYF.

The chain carries TRBV18 and TRBJ2-5; 9 bases map to TRBD2. TRBJ2-7 matches the DNA end more closely, so the J call is doubtful. CDR3 length: 14 amino acids. Germline V gives CDR1 KGHSH, CDR2 LQKENI. The CDR3 spells CASSRLADSYEQYF. Here the CDR3 DNA reads TGTGCCAGCTCCCGACTAGCGGATTCCTACGAGCAGTACTTC.

The chain is built from TRBV19 and TRBJ1-5; tentative D call: TRBD1 (6 bases). The germline CDR1 and CDR2 sequences are LNHDA and SQIVND (reference sequence). The V end was cut by 6 bases, the J end by 3 bases, with 18 bases between. The CDR3 extends over 16 amino acids. This chain's CDR3 is CASREFGRGINQPQHF. DNA for the CDR3: TGTGCCAGTAGGGAATTTGGGAGGGGGATCAATCAGCCCCAGCATTTT.

V usage is TRBV15 and J usage is TRBJ1-1; D gene uncertain. The CDR3 contains 16 residues. In germline, CDR1 is LNHNV, CDR2 YYDKDF (reference sequence). V was shortened by 0 bases and J by 4 bases, with 15 bases between the two germline ends. In nucleotides, the CDR3 is TGTGCCACCAGCAGAGATGTAGAGGATCTGGGCACTGAAGCTTTCTTT. This codes for CATSRDVEDLGTEAFF.

V gene TRBV27 combines with J gene TRBJ2-1; 9 bases line up with TRBD2. This CDR3 is 15 amino acids long. Germline-derived CDR1 and CDR2 are MNHEY and SMNVEV (reference sequence). J lost 4 bases, V lost 8 bases, and 9 bases had no gene match. The CDR3 DNA reads TGTGCCAGCGGCCCCGGGACTAGCCCTTACAATGAGCAGTTCTTC. Translation: CASGPGTSPYNEQFF.

V usage is TRBV28 and J usage is TRBJ2-7, with TRBD2 matching over 10 bases. Germline V gene lookup returns CDR1 MDHEN and CDR2 SYDVKM. With V trimmed by 5 bases and J by 7 bases, 11 bases remained unmatched. CDR3 length equals 15 residues. The CDR3 coding sequence is TGTGCCAGCAGTACTAAAGCGGGAGGGCCGGTGGAGCAGTACTTC. It yields the protein CASSTKAGGPVEQYF.

The V and J genes are TRBV5-1 and TRBJ1-1; TRBD1 aligns across 9 bases. This CDR3 is built from 15 residues. Germline-derived CDR1 and CDR2 are SGHRS and YFSETQ. V gave up 4 bases and J gave up 3 bases; unmatched junction bases: 7. The CDR3 loop reads CASSTMTGGDTEAFF. CDR3 DNA sequence: TGCGCCAGCAGCACAATGACAGGGGGTGACACTGAAGCTTTCTTT.

V is TRBV4-1 and J is TRBJ2-7; 10 bases align to TRBD2. The J segment lost 4 bases and the V segment lost 0 bases, leaving 9 bases of the junction unmatched. Germline V gene lookup returns CDR1 MGHRA and CDR2 YSYEKL. The length of the CDR3 is 17 residues. In nucleotides, the CDR3 is TGCGCCAGCAGCCAAGAGTCCAGCGGGAGGGCCGGGTACGAGCAGTACTTC. Translated: CASSQESSGRAGYEQYF.

This clone was seen only once. This chain joins TRBV6-1 and TRBJ1-5, with 7 bases fitting TRBD1. CDR3 length: 11 amino acids. The trim removed 10 bases at V and 5 bases at J, leaving 2 bases unmatched. CDR1 is MNHNS and CDR2 is SASEGT in the germline V gene. In DNA, the CDR3 is TGTGCCACCCAGGGGGATCAGCCCCAGCATTTT. Translating it yields CATQGDQPQHF.

This sequence joins TRBV11-1 and TRBJ2-7; 11 bases fit TRBD2. V was clipped by 6 bases and J by 2 bases; unmatched bases: 3. CDR1 is SGHAT and CDR2 is FQDESV in the germline V gene (reference sequence). This CDR3 comprises 14 residues. The CDR3 DNA is TGTGCCAGCAGACGACTAGCGGGGCCCTACGAGCAGTACTTC. Translation: CASRRLAGPYEQYF. The full variable domain, its missing parts supplied by reference TRBV11-1 and TRBJ2-7, is EAEVAQSPRYKITEKSQAVAFWCDPISGHATLYWYRQILGQGPELLVQFQDESVVDDSQLPKDRFSAERLKGVDSTLKIQPAELGDSAMYLCASRRLAGPYEQYFGPGTRLTVT.

V is TRBV5-5 and J is TRBJ2-1; 8 bases match TRBD1. The CDR3 covers 14 residues. The germline V gene has CDR1 SGHKS and CDR2 YYEKEE (reference sequence). J lost 4 bases, V lost 6 bases, and 6 bases had no gene match. The CDR3 region has the DNA TGTGCCAGCACCGGACAGGGACCATACAATGAGCAGTTCTTC. Amino acid sequence: CASTGQGPYNEQFF.

V is TRBV7-9 and J is TRBJ2-7; D gene uncertain. V lost 2 bases and J 5 bases, leaving 4 bases between the germline ends. The CDR3 contains 11 residues. Germline V gives CDR1 SEHNR, CDR2 FQNEAQ (reference sequence). The CDR3 spells CASSLSNEQYF. The CDR3 DNA sequence: TGTGCCAGCAGCTTATCCAACGAGCAGTACTTC.

Points on this clone: The germline gene is not matched at one end of the junction; a read error may be the cause. The V call is TRBV7-9, the J call TRBJ1-2; D is unresolved. Germline CDR1 is SEHNR and CDR2 is FQNEAQ (reference sequence). This CDR3 comprises 14 residues. CDR3 bases: TGTGCCAGCAGCCTCAGAGGCGACCTTAAACCTTCACCCTTC. Its protein product is CASSLRGDLKPSPF.

This clone has only one observation. The chain is built from TRBV5-4 and TRBJ2-5; TRBD2 aligns across 13 bases. The CDR3 extends over 15 amino acids. V lost 2 bases and J lost 11; bases outside the gene matches: 9. In germline, CDR1 is SGHNT, CDR2 YYREEE (reference sequence). CDR3 amino acids: CASSFTSGRAGEQYF. The CDR3 region has the DNA TGTGCCAGCAGCTTTACTAGCGGGAGGGCGGGGGAGCAGTACTTC.

The table lists this clone with a few counts. This chain uses TRBV6-5 with TRBJ2-1; 12 bases are a match to TRBD1. Trimming at V came to 1 base and at J to 9 bases, leaving 7 bases not matched to a gene. The germline CDR1 and CDR2 sequences are MNHEY and SVGAGI. The CDR3 loop spans 16 amino acids. The CDR3: CASSYLGQGAGGEQFF. Here the CDR3 DNA reads TGTGCCAGCAGTTACTTGGGACAGGGGGCAGGTGGTGAGCAGTTCTTC.

Of note for this clone: One junction end disagrees with the germline gene, perhaps due to a read error. V usage is TRBV7-6 and J usage is TRBJ2-1, with D perhaps matching TRBD1 (5 bases). The CDR3 consists of 15 residues. Germline-derived CDR1 and CDR2 are SGHVS and FNYEAQ. CDR3 coding DNA: TGTGCCAGCAGCTTATTTCAGGACACCTATAATGAGCAGTTCTTC. It codes for CASSLFQDTYNEQFF.

The rearrangement joins TRBV5-7 to TRBJ2-3; a possible D gene is TRBD2 (6 bases). TRBV5-7 is an open reading frame, and its role is uncertain. The CDR3 spans 14 residues. The V end was cut by 4 bases, the J end by 0 bases, with 9 bases between. CDR3 in DNA: TGTGCCAGCAGCCCGGGGACTAGCACAGATACGCAGTATTTT. Translation gives CASSPGTSTDTQYF.

The chain links TRBV19 to TRBJ2-7; 14 bases fit TRBD2. This CDR3 region has 14 residues. CDR1 LNHDA and CDR2 SQIVND come from the germline V gene (reference sequence). Unmatched junction bases numbered 8, after V lost 7 bases and J lost 9 bases. CDR3 sequence (DNA): TGTGCCAGTAACCAAGGGACTAGCGGGAGAGTGCAGTACTTC. Protein product: CASNQGTSGRVQYF.

J is TRBJ1-1 and V is TRBV10-1; the D gene is possibly TRBD1 (5 bases). Germline V gene sequence: CDR1 WNHNN, CDR2 SYGVQD (reference sequence). CDR3 length: 16 residues. Between the trimmed V and J ends, which lost 0 bases and 6 bases, there was a span of 17 bases. DNA of the CDR3: TGCGCCAGCAGTGAGTCGGCAATTGGGGCAAGGTCTGAAGCTTTCTTT. Translation gives CASSESAIGARSEAFF.

This clone rates as medium-sized. The chain uses TRBV7-2 and TRBJ2-7, with 14 bases aligning to TRBD2. Germline CDR1 reads SGHTA; CDR2 reads FQGNSA. V was clipped by 5 bases and J by 3 bases; unmatched bases: 6. The CDR3 has 16 residues. The CDR3 reads CASSGVGLAGGYEQYF. DNA of the CDR3: TGTGCCAGCAGCGGAGTCGGACTAGCGGGGGGCTACGAGCAGTACTTC.

The CDR3: CASSPDWKATDTQYF. The CDR3 DNA follows: TGTGCCAGCAGTCCAGACTGGAAGGCCACAGATACGCAGTATTTT. This rearrangement joins TRBV6-6 to TRBJ2-3; D is unresolved. Germline V gene sequence: CDR1 MNHNY, CDR2 SVGAGI (reference sequence). The length of the CDR3 is 15 residues. Trimming took off 5 bases at V and 2 bases at J, with 14 bases between the two ends.

V is TRBV28 and J is TRBJ2-7; D possibly corresponds to TRBD1 (6 bases). The CDR3 covers 11 residues. Germline CDR1 reads MDHEN; CDR2 reads SYDVKM. Trimming stripped 10 bases from V and 5 bases from J, with 12 bases between. The CDR3 region is CATGQFHEQYF. CDR3 DNA sequence: TGTGCCACCGGACAGTTCCACGAGCAGTACTTC.

The chain couples TRBV11-2 to TRBJ1-2; D remains unclear. The V end lost 2 bases, the J end lost 8 bases, and 15 bases lay between the germline ends. The CDR3 runs to 14 residues. CDR1 and CDR2 from the germline V gene are SGHAT and FQNNGV. The CDR3 loop reads CASSLCRVNWGYTF. The CDR3 coding sequence is TGTGCCAGCAGCTTATGTCGAGTGAATTGGGGCTACACCTTC.

The chain recombines TRBV30 with TRBJ2-1, with a tentative D call TRBD1 (6 bases). The CDR3 consists of 13 residues. The V and J ends lost 0 bases and 8 bases respectively, with 11 bases between them. The germline V gene has CDR1 GTSNPN and CDR2 SVGIG (reference sequence). The CDR3 loop reads CAWSVQGTDEQFF. The CDR3 nucleotides read TGTGCCTGGAGTGTTCAGGGGACGGATGAGCAGTTCTTC.

This chain links TRBV10-2 with TRBJ2-1; 8 nucleotides align to TRBD1. The germline gives CDR1 WSHSY, CDR2 SAAADI. J lost 6 bases, V lost 8 bases, and 6 bases had no gene match. CDR3 size: 13 residues. The CDR3 here is CASAGTGINEQFF. The CDR3 nucleotides are TGCGCCAGCGCCGGGACAGGTATCAATGAGCAGTTCTTC.

About this clone itself: At the DNA level, this CDR3 is encoded by other sequences in the same sample as well. The CDR3 DNA reads as TGCGCCAGCAGCTTGGATGGGGGGACCAAAAACATTCAGTACTTC. Its translation: CASSLDGGTKNIQYF. The V gene is TRBV5-1, the J gene TRBJ2-4, with D possibly being TRBD2 (6 bases). V was cut by 0 bases and J by 2 bases, with 9 bases left in between. Looked up from germline, CDR1 is SGHRS and CDR2 is YFSETQ. The CDR3 extends over 15 amino acids. Drawing the rest from reference TRBV5-1 and TRBJ2-4, the complete variable domain is KAGVTQTPRYLIKTRGQQVTLSCSPISGHRSVSWYQQTPGQGLQFLFEYFSETQRNKGNFPGRFSGRQFSNSRSEMNVSTLELGDSALYLCASSLDGGTKNIQYFGAGTRLSVL.

The V call is TRBV29-1, the J call TRBJ2-2; possible D gene TRBD2, 6 bases. There are 12 residues in the CDR3. Germline CDR1 reads SQVTM; CDR2 reads ANQGSEA. V shed 4 bases and J shed 7 bases, with 10 bases lying between them. The CDR3 coding sequence is TGCAGCGTTGGACTAGTACTCGGGGAGCTGTTTTTT. It translates to CSVGLVLGELFF.

Turning to this clone: The sample contains more than one DNA sequence encoding this CDR3. V usage is TRBV30 and J usage is TRBJ2-7; weak D call: TRBD2 (6 bases). Germline loops: CDR1 GTSNPN, CDR2 SVGIG (reference sequence). The V end was cut by 1 base, the J end by 0 bases, with 10 bases between. CDR3 length: 14 residues. The CDR3 spells CAWSEGGSSYEQYF. The CDR3 DNA reads TGTGCCTGGAGTGAAGGAGGGAGCTCCTACGAGCAGTACTTC.